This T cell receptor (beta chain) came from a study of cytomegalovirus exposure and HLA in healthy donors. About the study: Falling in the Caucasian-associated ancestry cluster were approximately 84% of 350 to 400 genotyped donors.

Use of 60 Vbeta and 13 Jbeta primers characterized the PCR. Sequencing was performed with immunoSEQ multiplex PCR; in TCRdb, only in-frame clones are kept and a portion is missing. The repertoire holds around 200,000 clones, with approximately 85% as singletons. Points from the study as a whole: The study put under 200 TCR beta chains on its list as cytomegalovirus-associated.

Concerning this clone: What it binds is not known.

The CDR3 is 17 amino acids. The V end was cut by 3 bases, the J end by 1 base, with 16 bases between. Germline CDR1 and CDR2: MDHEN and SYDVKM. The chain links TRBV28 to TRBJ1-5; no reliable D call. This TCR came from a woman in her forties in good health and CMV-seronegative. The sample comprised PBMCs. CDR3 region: CASSLGSGGKSNQPQHF. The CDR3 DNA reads TGTGCCAGCAGTTTGGGGTCTGGAGGTAAGAGCAATCAGCCCCAGCATTTT.